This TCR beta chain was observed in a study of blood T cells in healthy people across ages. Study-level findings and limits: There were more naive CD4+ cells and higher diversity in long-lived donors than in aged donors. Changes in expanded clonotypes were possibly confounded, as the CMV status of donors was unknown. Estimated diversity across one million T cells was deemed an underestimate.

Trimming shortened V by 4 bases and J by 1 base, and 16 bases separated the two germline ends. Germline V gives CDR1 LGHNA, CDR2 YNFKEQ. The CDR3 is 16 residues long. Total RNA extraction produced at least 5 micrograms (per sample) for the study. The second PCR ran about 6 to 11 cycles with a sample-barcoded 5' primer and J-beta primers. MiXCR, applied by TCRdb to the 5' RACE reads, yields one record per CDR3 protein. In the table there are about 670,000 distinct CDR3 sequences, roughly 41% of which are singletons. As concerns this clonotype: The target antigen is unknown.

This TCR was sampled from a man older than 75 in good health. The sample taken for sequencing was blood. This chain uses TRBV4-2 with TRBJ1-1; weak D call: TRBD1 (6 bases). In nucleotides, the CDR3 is TGTGCCAGCAGCCGGGGGGGCACACAGGGGAACACTGAAGCTTTCTTT. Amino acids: CASSRGGTQGNTEAFF.